The 9 T cell receptor beta chains below were found in one sample sequenced in a study of T cells after yellow fever vaccination. From the 5' RACE reads, TCRdb called clonotypes with MiXCR, one entry per CDR3 protein. This table holds 110,000 or so distinct CDR3 sequences, about 7% found once. The material sequenced was CD4+ T cells sorted from PBMCs, taken about 41 days after the first yellow fever vaccination. The receptors here all came from a man aged 18 to 30 who received the YFV17D yellow fever vaccine.

In regard to this clonotype: A clone one base away is much larger, so this may be a read error. The chain is built from TRBV20-1 and TRBJ2-5; tentatively, D is TRBD1 or TRBD2 (5 bases each). Germline V gene sequence: CDR1 DFQATT, CDR2 SNEGSKA (reference sequence). The CDR3 sequence is 13 residues long. This chain's CDR3 is CSAPSEGRETQNF. CDR3 DNA: TGCAGTGCCCCATCAGAGGGCAGGGAGACCCAGAACTTC.

This clonotype was counted many times. This chain uses TRBV11-2 with TRBJ1-1; no clear D. Germline-derived CDR1 and CDR2 are SGHAT and FQNNGV. The CDR3 is 12 residues long. With 5 bases removed from V and 11 bases from J, the gap between germline ends came to 15 bases. CDR3 nucleotides: TGTGCCAGCAGCATACTGAATGAAGCGGCTTTCTTT. This translates into CASSILNEAAFF.

The DNA of the CDR3 is TGTGCCAGCAGCTCCACCCTTAATGAAAAACTGTTTTTT. It encodes CASSSTLNEKLFF. V gene TRBV7-9 combines with J gene TRBJ1-4, with no clear D. Germline V gene sequence: CDR1 SEHNR, CDR2 FQNEAQ (reference sequence). V lost 4 bases, J lost 4 bases, and 7 bases lay in between. The CDR3 contains 13 residues.

This clonotype appeared once. This may be a read error: a much more frequent sequence differs by one nucleotide. This rearrangement joins TRBV19 to TRBJ1-1; D ambiguous. The CDR3 length is 12 residues. The V gene's germline CDR1 is LNHDA and CDR2 SQIVND (reference sequence). V was trimmed by 8 bases and J by 5 bases, leaving 12 bases between them. CDR3 protein: CASVNPKTEAFF. DNA for the CDR3: TGTGCCAGTGTGAATCCGAAGACTGAAGCTTTCTTT.

This clonotype has ten or more counts. The chain employs TRBV18 and TRBJ2-3; D is undetermined. The CDR3 covers 15 residues. V was pared by 1 base and J by 0 bases, with 8 bases between. The V gene's germline CDR1 is KGHSH and CDR2 LQKENI. The chain's CDR3 is CASSPRVSSTDTQYF. For the CDR3, the DNA is TGTGCCAGCTCACCACGGGTCTCTAGCACAGATACGCAGTATTTT.

This clonotype was seen ten or more times. V usage is TRBV11-2 and J usage is TRBJ1-1; 8 nucleotides line up with TRBD1. Trimming at V came to 4 bases and at J to 5 bases, leaving 3 bases not matched to a gene. The CDR3 spans 13 residues. Germline V lookup: CDR1 SGHAT, CDR2 FQNNGV. In nucleotides, the CDR3 is TGTGCCAGCAGCTGGACAGGGAGGACTGAAGCTTTCTTT. Translation: CASSWTGRTEAFF.

This chain uses TRBV20-1 with TRBJ1-5, with TRBD1 matching over 12 bases. Losses at the gene ends were 5 bases for V and 6 bases for J; bases not matched to a gene: 11. In germline, CDR1 is DFQATT, CDR2 SNEGSKA (reference sequence). There are 16 residues in the CDR3. The CDR3 reads CSAVPGQGAFFQPQHF. The CDR3 region has the DNA TGCAGTGCTGTCCCGGGACAGGGGGCTTTCTTTCAGCCCCAGCATTTT.

This clonotype was recorded many times. This sequence joins TRBV20-1 and TRBJ1-5; weak D call: TRBD1 (6 bases). The CDR3 has 13 amino acids. Germline V gene data show CDR1 as DFQATT and CDR2 as SNEGSKA (reference sequence). V lost 4 bases and J lost 7, with 14 bases in between. The CDR3, as DNA: TGCAGTGCTATCGGGGGGGCAGGACAGCCCCAGCATTTT. It specifies CSAIGGAGQPQHF.

This clonotype was picked up a small number of times. The J gene is TRBJ2-5, the V gene TRBV14; TRBD2 aligns across 7 bases. Germline values: CDR1 SGHDN, CDR2 FVKESK. The CDR3 totals 14 residues. J gave up 3 bases and V 4 bases, and 5 bases lay outside the gene matches. The chain's CDR3 is CASSRGTMKETQYF. CDR3 nucleotide sequence: TGTGCCAGCAGCCGCGGGACTATGAAAGAGACCCAGTACTTC.